This T cell receptor (beta chain) was sequenced for a study of CD8+ T cells in alopecia areata. Indicated treatment: oral pan-JAK inhibitor, 5-10 mg twice daily. Extracted RNA was reverse transcribed, and the resulting cDNA served as sequencing template. The repertoire was sequenced with immunoSEQ multiplex PCR; TCRdb's copy has only in-frame clones and lacks some. This table holds 150,000 to 250,000 clones, 55% to 75% found once. Here the sequenced sample was CD4+ T cells sorted from blood, taken at week 24, from a patient treated with tofacitinib. This TCR came from a human donor with alopecia areata.

The CDR3 coding sequence is TGTGCCACCAGCAGAGATTTGACAGGGGGAGACACTGAAGCTTTCTTT. Residues: CATSRDLTGGDTEAFF. The chain employs TRBV15 and TRBJ1-1, with 9 bases lining up with TRBD1. Germline CDR1 LNHNV, CDR2 YYDKDF (reference sequence). The CDR3 loop spans 16 amino acids. J lost 3 bases, V lost 0 bases, and 5 bases had no gene match.